This T cell receptor beta chain was captured in a study of CD8 T cells in ankylosing spondylitis. TCRdb processed the 5' RACE reads anew with MiXCR; each CDR3 protein has one entry. The data contain roughly 230,000 distinct CDR3 sequences, 18% of them seen just once; the ten biggest clones take up around 30%. This clonotype was observed a handful of times. Its specificity is unknown. Overall study results and limits: According to the report, clones linked to the disease were significantly enriched in matched synovial fluid samples taken from ankylosing spondylitis patients. Earlier studies detected some motif variants in reactive arthritis synovial fluid and blood.

This TCR was recovered from a male donor with ankylosing spondylitis or in good health (not recorded which). What was sequenced was blood, either unsorted or a sorted T cell fraction (not recorded which).

CDR3: CASSQGGVAGYNEQFF. The CDR3 bases are TGCGCCAGCAGCCAAGGGGGAGTCGCCGGCTACAATGAGCAGTTCTTC. The chain employs TRBV4-1 and TRBJ2-1; TRBD2 might be the D (5 bases). This CDR3 is 16 amino acids long. The germline V gene encodes CDR1 MGHRA and CDR2 YSYEKL. The germline V and J ends were trimmed by 1 base and 3 bases, with 13 bases remaining between them.